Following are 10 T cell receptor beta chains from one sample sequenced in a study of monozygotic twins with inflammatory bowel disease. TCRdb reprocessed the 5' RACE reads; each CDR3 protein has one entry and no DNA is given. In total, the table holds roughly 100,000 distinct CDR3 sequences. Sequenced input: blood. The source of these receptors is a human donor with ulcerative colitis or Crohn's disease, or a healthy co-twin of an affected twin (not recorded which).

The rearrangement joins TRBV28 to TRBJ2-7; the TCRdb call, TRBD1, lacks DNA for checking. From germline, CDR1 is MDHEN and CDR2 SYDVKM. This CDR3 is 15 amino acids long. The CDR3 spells CASRLQGLTPYEQYF.

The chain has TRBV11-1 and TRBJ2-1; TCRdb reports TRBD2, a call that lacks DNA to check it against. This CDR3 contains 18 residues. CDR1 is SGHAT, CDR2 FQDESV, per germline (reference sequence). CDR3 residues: CASSPSELGEGPYNEQFF. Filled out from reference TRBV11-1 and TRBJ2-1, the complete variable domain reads EAEVAQSPRYKITEKSQAVAFWCDPISGHATLYWYRQILGQGPELLVQFQDESVVDDSQLPKDRFSAERLKGVDSTLKIQPAELGDSAMYLCASSPSELGEGPYNEQFFGPGTRLTVL.

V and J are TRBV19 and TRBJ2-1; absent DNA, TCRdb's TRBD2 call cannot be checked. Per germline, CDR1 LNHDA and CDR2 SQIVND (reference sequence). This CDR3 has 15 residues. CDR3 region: CASSTLAGPHNEQFF.

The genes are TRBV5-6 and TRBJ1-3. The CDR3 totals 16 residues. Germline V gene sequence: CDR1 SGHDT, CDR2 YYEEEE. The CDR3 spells CASSFQADGVGNTIYF.

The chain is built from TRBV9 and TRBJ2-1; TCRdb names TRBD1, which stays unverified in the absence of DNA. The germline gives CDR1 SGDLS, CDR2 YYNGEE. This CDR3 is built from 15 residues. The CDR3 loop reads CASTVQGVGYNEQFF.

The CDR3 is CSVEDLAKNIQYF. The gene calls are TRBV29-1 and TRBJ2-4. The germline V gene encodes CDR1 SQVTM and CDR2 ANQGSEA. This CDR3 region has 13 residues.

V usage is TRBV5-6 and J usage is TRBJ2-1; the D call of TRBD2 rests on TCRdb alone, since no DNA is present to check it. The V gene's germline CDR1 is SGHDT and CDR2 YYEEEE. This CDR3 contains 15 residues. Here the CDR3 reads CASSLTSGSFNEQFF.

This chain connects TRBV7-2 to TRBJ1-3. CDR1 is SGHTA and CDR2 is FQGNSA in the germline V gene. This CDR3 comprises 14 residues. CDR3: CASSLAIAGNTIYF.

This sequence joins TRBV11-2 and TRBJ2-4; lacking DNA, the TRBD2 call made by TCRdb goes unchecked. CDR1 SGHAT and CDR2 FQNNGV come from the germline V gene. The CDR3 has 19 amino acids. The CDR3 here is CASSLVGYGAGRHGNIQYF.

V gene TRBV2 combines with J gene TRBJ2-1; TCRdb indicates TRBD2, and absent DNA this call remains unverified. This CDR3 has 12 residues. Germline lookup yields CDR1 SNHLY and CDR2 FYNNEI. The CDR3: CASSDNGIFPFF.